The clone carrying this T cell receptor (beta chain) has more than one count but fewer than ten. Its antigen is not known. Trimming cost V 4 bases and J 4 bases, with 13 bases left between them. The germline gives CDR1 SGHVS, CDR2 FNYEAQ. The CDR3 sequence is 14 residues long. The 5'RACE method, run with constant-segment primers, produced TCR alpha and TCR beta cDNA libraries (carrying sample barcodes and UMIs). TCRdb fed the 5' RACE reads into MiXCR, producing one record per CDR3 protein. The profile shows hundreds of thousands of distinct CDR3 sequences, approximately 21% of them singletons. The record originates from a study of T-cell memory formation after mild COVID-19. Regarding the study as a whole: In second-wave clones peaking day 37, SARS-CoV-2 specificity remained unconfirmed.

This sequence was found in an adult woman who had mild COVID-19 (a few samples of this study predate the infection). Cell type and time point are not known. V and J are TRBV7-6 and TRBJ1-1; D is perhaps TRBD1 (5 bases). Material for sequencing was PBMCs or a T cell subset sorted from them (not recorded which). Here the CDR3 DNA reads TGTGCCAGCAGCTCCGGGGGAGTCAGCACTGAAGCTTTCTTT. It codes for CASSSGGVSTEAFF.